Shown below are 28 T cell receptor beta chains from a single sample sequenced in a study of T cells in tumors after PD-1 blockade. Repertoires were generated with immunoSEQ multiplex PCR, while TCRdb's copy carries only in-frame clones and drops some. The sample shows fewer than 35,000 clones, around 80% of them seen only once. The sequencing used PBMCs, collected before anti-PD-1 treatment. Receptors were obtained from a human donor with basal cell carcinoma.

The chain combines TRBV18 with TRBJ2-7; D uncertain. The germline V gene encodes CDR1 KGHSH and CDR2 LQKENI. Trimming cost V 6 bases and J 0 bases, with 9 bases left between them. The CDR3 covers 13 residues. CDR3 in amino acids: CASSPPSSYEQYF. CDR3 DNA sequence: TGTGCCAGCTCCCCCCCTAGCTCCTACGAGCAGTACTTC. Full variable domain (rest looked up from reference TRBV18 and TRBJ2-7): NAGVMQNPRHLVRRRGQEARLRCSPMKGHSHVYWYRQLPEEGLKFMVYLQKENIIDESGMPKERFSAEFPKEGPSILRIQQVVRGDSAAYFCASSPPSSYEQYFGPGTRLTVT.

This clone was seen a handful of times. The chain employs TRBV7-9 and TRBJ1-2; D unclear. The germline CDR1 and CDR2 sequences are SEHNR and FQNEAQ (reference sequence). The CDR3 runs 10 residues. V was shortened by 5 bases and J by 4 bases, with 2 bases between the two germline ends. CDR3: CASSLYGYTF. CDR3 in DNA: TGTGCCAGCAGCCTCTATGGCTACACCTTC.

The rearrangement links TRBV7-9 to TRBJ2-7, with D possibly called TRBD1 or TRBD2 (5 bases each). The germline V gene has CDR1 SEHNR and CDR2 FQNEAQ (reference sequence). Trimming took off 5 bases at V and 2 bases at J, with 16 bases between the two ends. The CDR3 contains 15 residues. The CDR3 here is CASSGGPKVPYEQYF. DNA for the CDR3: TGTGCCAGCAGCGGGGGACCGAAGGTCCCCTACGAGCAGTACTTC.

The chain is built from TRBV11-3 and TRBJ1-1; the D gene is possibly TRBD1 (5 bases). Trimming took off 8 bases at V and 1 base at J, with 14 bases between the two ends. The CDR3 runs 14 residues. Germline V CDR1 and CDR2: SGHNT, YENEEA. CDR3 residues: CASSGGARNTEAFF. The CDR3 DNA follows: TGTGCCAGCTCCGGCGGGGCTCGGAACACTGAAGCTTTCTTT.

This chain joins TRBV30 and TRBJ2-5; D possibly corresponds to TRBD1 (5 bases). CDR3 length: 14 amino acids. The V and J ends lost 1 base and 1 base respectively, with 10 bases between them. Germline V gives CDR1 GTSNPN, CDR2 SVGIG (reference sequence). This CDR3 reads CAWSDGHLQETQYF. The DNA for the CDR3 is TGTGCCTGGAGTGACGGACACCTCCAAGAGACCCAGTACTTC.

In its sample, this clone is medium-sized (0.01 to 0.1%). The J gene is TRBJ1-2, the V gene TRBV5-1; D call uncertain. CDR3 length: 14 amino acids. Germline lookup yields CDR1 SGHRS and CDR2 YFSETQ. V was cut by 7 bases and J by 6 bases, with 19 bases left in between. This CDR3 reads CASARREIRDGYTF. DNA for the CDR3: TGCGCCAGCGCCCGGAGGGAAATTCGGGATGGCTACACCTTC.

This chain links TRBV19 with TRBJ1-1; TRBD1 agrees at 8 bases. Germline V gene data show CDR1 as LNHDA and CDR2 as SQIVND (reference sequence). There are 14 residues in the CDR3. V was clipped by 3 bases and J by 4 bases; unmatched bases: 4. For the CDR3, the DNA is TGTGCCAGTAGTATCCAGGGGGCGCCCACTGAAGCTTTCTTT. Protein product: CASSIQGAPTEAFF.

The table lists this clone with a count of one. The CDR3 reads CASSLQGNEQFF. The CDR3 region has the DNA TGCGCCAGCAGCTTGCAAGGAAATGAGCAGTTCTTC. The V and J genes are TRBV5-1 and TRBJ2-1; D unclear. There are 12 residues in the CDR3. The germline V and J ends were trimmed by 1 base and 7 bases, with 6 bases remaining between them. Germline CDR1 reads SGHRS; CDR2 reads YFSETQ.

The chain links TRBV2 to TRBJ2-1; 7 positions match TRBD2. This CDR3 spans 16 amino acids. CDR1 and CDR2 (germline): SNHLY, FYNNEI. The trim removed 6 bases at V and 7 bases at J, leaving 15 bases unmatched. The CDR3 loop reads CASRKRGGGRRNEQFF. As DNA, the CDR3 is TGTGCCAGCAGAAAGAGGGGCGGGGGTAGAAGAAATGAGCAGTTCTTC.

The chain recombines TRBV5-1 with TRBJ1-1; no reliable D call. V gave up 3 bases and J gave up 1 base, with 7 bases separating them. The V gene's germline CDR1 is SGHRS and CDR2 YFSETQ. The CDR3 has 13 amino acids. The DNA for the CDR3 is TGCGCCAGCAGCTATAGCGAGAACACTGAAGCTTTCTTT. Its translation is CASSYSENTEAFF.

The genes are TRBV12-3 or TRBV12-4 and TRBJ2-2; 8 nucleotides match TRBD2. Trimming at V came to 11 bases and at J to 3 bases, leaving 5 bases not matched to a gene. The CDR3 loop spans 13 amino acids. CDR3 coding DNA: TGTGCCGTGACTAGCGACTACACCGGGGAGCTGTTTTTT. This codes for CAVTSDYTGELFF.

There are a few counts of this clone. The CDR3 spells CASSLEISYEQYF. CDR3 sequence (DNA): TGTGCCAGCAGCTTGGAAATCAGCTACGAGCAGTACTTC. This sequence joins TRBV5-4 and TRBJ2-7; D ambiguous. Germline CDR1 reads SGHNT; CDR2 reads YYREEE (reference sequence). The CDR3 is 13 residues long. V gave up 0 bases and J gave up 3 bases, with 7 bases separating them.

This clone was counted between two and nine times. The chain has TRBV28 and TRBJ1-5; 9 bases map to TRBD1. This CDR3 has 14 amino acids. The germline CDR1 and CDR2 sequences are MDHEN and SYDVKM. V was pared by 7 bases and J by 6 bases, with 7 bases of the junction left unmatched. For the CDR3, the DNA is TGTGCCAGCACCCCGTGGACAGGGGCTCAGCCCCAGCATTTT. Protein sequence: CASTPWTGAQPQHF. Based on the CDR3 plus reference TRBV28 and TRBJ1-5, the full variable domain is DVKVTQSSRYLVKRTGEKVFLECVQDMDHENMFWYRQDPGLGLRLIYFSYDVKMKEKGDIPEGYSVSREKKERFSLILESASTNQTSMYLCASTPWTGAQPQHFGDGTRLSIL.

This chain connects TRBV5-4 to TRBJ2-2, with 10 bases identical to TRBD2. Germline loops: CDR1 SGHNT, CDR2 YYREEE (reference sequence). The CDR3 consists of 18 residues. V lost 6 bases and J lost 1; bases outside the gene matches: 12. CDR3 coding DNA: TGTGCCAGCACCCCCGAGGCTAGCGGGGGACTGAACACCGGGGAGCTGTTTTTT. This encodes CASTPEASGGLNTGELFF.

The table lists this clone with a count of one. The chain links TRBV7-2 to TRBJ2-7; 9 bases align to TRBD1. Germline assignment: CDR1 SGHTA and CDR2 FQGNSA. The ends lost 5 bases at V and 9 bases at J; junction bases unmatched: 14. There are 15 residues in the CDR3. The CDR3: CASSPRGDRATRQYF. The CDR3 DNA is TGTGCCAGCAGCCCCCGAGGGGACAGGGCTACGAGGCAGTACTTC.

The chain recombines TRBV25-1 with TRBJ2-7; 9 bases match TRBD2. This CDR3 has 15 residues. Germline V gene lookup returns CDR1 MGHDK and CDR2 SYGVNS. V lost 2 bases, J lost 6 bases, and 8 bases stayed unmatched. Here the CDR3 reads CASSEPSSGTPEQYF. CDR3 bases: TGTGCCAGCAGTGAACCGTCTAGCGGGACCCCCGAGCAGTACTTC.

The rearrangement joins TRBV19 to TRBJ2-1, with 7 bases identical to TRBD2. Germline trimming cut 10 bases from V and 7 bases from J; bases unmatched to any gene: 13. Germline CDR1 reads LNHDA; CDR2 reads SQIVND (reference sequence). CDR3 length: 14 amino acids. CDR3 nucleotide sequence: TGTGCCACCTTGGGTACCGGGACTACAAATGAGCAGTTCTTC. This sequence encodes CATLGTGTTNEQFF.

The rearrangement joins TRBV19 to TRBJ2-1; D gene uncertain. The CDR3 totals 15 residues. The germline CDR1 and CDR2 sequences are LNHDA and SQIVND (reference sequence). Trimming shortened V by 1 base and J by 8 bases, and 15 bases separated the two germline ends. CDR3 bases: TGTGCCAGTAGTATAGGGGCCCGGAGCGTGGATGAGCAGTTCTTC. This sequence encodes CASSIGARSVDEQFF.

The CDR3 DNA reads TGTGCCAGCTCCTCCGCGGAGACTAGCGGACCCTCCAGTGGGGCCAACGTCCTGACTTTC. This sequence encodes CASSSAETSGPSSGANVLTF. This chain links TRBV21-1 with TRBJ2-6; the table's D call, TRBD2, was not checked against the DNA. TRBV21-1 is classified as a pseudogene. The CDR3 loop spans 20 amino acids.

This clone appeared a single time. The CDR3 is CASSRRAGTSGRIVKNEQFF. The DNA of the CDR3 is TGTGCCAGCAGCCGACGAGCCGGGACTAGCGGGAGAATAGTGAAGAATGAGCAGTTCTTC. V usage is TRBV6-6 and J usage is TRBJ2-1; TRBD2 matches 14 bases. This CDR3 is built from 20 residues. Unmatched junction bases numbered 20, after V lost 6 bases and J lost 7 bases. Germline V gene lookup returns CDR1 MNHNY and CDR2 SVGAGI (reference sequence).

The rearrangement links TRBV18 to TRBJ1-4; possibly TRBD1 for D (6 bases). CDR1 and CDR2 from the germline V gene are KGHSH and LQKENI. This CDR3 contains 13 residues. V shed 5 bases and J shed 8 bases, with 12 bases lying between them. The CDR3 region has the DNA TGTGCCAGCTCAGTTCTCCAGGGGGAAAAACTGTTTTTT. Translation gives CASSVLQGEKLFF.

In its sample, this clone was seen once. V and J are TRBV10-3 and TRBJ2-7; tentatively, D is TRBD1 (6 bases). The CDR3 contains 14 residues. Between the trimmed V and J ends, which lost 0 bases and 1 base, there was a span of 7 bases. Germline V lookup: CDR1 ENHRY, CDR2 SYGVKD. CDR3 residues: CAISESGQSYEQYF. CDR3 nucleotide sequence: TGTGCCATCAGTGAGTCCGGACAGTCCTACGAGCAGTACTTC.

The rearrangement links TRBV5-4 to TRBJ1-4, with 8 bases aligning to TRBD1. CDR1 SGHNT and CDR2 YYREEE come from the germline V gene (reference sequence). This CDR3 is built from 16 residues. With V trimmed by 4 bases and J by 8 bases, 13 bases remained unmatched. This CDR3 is CASSLGQGLGDEKLFF. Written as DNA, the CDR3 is TGTGCCAGCAGCCTCGGACAGGGATTAGGGGACGAAAAACTGTTTTTT.

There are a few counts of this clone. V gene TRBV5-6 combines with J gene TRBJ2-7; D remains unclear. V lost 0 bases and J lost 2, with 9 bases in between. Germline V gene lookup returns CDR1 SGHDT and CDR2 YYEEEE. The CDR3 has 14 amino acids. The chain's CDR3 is CASSLGGGTYEQYF. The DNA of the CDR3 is TGTGCCAGCAGCTTGGGAGGTGGAACCTACGAGCAGTACTTC.

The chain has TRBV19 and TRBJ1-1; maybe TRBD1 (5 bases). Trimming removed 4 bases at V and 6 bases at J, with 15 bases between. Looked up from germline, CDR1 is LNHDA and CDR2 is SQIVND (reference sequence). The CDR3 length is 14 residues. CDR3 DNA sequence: TGTGCCAGTAGTAACCAAGCATGGGGGTCTGAAGCTTTCTTT. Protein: CASSNQAWGSEAFF.

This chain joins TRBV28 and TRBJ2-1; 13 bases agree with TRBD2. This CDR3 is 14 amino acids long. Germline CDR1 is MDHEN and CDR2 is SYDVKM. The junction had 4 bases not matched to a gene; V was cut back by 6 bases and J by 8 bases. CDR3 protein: CASRPGLAGYEQFF. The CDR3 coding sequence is TGTGCCAGCAGGCCGGGACTAGCGGGATATGAGCAGTTCTTC.

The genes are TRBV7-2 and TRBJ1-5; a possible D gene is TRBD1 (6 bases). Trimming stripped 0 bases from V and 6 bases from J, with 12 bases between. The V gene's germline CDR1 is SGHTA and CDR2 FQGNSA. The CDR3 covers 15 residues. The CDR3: CASSLAYKGGQPQHF. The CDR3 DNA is TGTGCCAGCAGCTTAGCGTACAAAGGGGGTCAGCCCCAGCATTTT.

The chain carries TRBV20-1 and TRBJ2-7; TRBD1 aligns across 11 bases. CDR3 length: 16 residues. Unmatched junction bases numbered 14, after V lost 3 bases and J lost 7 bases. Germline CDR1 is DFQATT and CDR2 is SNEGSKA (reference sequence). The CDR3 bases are TGCAGTGCTAGTTCGGACAGGGGGCGGTGGTCTTTAGAGCAGTACTTC. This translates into CSASSDRGRWSLEQYF.